The source of this TCR beta chain is a study of vaccination and CD4 T cells after COVID-19. At the Johns Hopkins FTIC core, DNA taken from cultured CD4+ T cells was sequenced by way of the Oncomine TCR Beta short-read assay. TCRdb reprocessed the PCR reads via MiXCR and lists one record per CDR3 protein. The data contain a few thousand distinct CDR3 sequences, 39% of them singletons. As concerns this clonotype: Its antigen is not known.

Treatment denoted: approximately 9-day PBMC culture with coronavirus spike peptide pools or control peptides (ViraFEST assay). Investigators obtained the unexposed donor's CD4+ T cells before the COVID-19 pandemic (2011-2018). Trimming removed 4 bases from V and 9 bases from J, with 12 bases in between. The CDR3 is 11 residues long. Per germline, CDR1 GTSNPN and CDR2 SVGIG (reference sequence). The sample comprised CD4+ T cells from blood, cultured in vitro. This receptor was obtained from a human donor in good health. This chain connects TRBV30 to TRBJ1-1; no clear D. Here the CDR3 DNA reads TGTGCCTGGACTTGGGAGCGGAAAGCTTTCTTT. Encoded protein: CAWTWERKAFF.